This paragraph reports one T cell receptor beta chain. Assay used: immunoSEQ multiplex PCR; TCRdb lists only in-frame clones, some missing. The sample holds about 280,000 clones; approximately 83% are singletons and the top ten take about 1.9%. The CDR3 sequence is 13 residues long. V was pared by 4 bases and J by 5 bases, with 14 bases between. Looked up from germline, CDR1 is SQVTM and CDR2 is ANQGSEA. These data belong to a study of blood T cell repertoires in COVID-19. Turning to the study itself: Sample material is recorded as cDNA or gDNA derived from T cells, B-cell-depleted T cells, or PBMCs.

Material: peripheral blood. The receptor was derived from a woman between 25 and 40 years old who had recovered from COVID-19. This rearrangement joins TRBV29-1 to TRBJ1-1, with a tentative D call TRBD1 (5 bases). Here the CDR3 DNA reads TGCAGCGTTGTTCTGGGGGGTTGGACTGAAGCTTTCTTT. Translated, it gives CSVVLGGWTEAFF.